What follows describes a single T cell receptor beta chain. This sample was included in a study of CD8+ T cells in alopecia areata. From PBMCs, CD4+ and CD8+ T cells were sorted. The CDR3 runs to 12 residues. Germline-derived CDR1 and CDR2 are MDHEN and SYDVKM. Deletions cut 6 bases from V and 3 bases from J, with 9 bases between. Investigators isolated RNA and reverse transcribed it into cDNA to act as the sequencing template. Repertoires were generated with immunoSEQ multiplex PCR, while TCRdb's copy carries only in-frame clones and drops some. This table holds 75,000 to 100,000 clones, 40% to 45% found once.

Sample: CD4+ T cells sorted from blood. The chain employs TRBV28 and TRBJ2-7, with D possibly being TRBD2 (5 bases). This TCR was recovered from a human donor with alopecia areata. As DNA, the CDR3 is TGTGCCAGCAGCTACGGGATCTACGAGCAGTACTTC. It encodes CASSYGIYEQYF.